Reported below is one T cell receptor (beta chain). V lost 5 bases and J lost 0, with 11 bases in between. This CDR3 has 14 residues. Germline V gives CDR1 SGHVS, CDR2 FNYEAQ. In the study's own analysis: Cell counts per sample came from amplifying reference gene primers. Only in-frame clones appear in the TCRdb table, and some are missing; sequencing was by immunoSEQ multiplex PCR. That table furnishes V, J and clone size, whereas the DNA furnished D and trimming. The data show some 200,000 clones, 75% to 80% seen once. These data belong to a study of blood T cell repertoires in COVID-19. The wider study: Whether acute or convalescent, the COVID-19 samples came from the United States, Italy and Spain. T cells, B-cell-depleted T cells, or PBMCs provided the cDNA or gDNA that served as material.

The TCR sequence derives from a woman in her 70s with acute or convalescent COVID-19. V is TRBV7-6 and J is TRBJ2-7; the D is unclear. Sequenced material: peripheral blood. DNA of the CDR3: TGTGCCAGCAGCCCCTCCCGGAGCTCCTACGAGCAGTACTTC. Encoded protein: CASSPSRSSYEQYF.